The 11 T cell receptor beta chains below come from one sample, sequenced in a study of naive and memory T cell subsets. These receptors have no identified antigens. Study outcomes and limitations: A few larger clonotypes appeared in naive repertoires, especially CD8, possibly memory cells re-expressing CD45RA.

The beta constant-region primer was an equimolar mix of two oligonucleotides covering TRBC1 and TRBC2. The ligated cDNA underwent four PCR rounds using SP2 and nested alpha and beta constant-region primers. TCRdb reprocessed the UMI-ligation and nested PCR reads via MiXCR and lists one record per CDR3 protein. The sample includes approximately 150,000 distinct CDR3 sequences, about 20% seen only once; the top ten take 0.6% to 0.8%. Sequenced material: naive CD8+ T cells from blood. These receptors came from a human donor in good health.

The J gene is TRBJ2-3, the V gene TRBV6-6; weak D call: TRBD1 (6 bases). V gave up 1 base and J gave up 0 bases, with 11 bases separating them. The V gene's germline CDR1 is MNHNY and CDR2 SVGAGI (reference sequence). The CDR3 consists of 16 residues. CDR3: CASSYWTATSTDTQYF. The CDR3 DNA sequence: TGTGCCAGCAGTTACTGGACAGCCACTAGCACAGATACGCAGTATTTT.

The V and J genes are TRBV7-6 and TRBJ2-7, with D possibly TRBD2 on 6 matching bases. CDR3 length: 13 amino acids. CDR1 SGHVS and CDR2 FNYEAQ come from the germline V gene. Trimming removed 8 bases at V and 5 bases at J, with 16 bases between. The CDR3 here is CASGGTPSDEQYF. CDR3 DNA: TGTGCCAGCGGTGGGACTCCCTCGGACGAGCAGTACTTC.

This clonotype was seen a handful of times. The V call is TRBV29-1, the J call TRBJ1-1; D gene ambiguous. This CDR3 has 11 amino acids. The V gene's germline CDR1 is SQVTM and CDR2 ANQGSEA. The ends were cut back, 2 bases at V and 8 bases at J, with 9 bases in the middle. The CDR3 here is CSVEWGSEAFF. The CDR3 coding sequence is TGCAGCGTTGAATGGGGAAGCGAAGCTTTCTTT.

This clonotype turned up a few times. The chain couples TRBV28 to TRBJ1-4, with D hard to call. V shed 4 bases and J shed 8 bases, with 14 bases lying between them. The length of the CDR3 is 14 residues. The germline V gene has CDR1 MDHEN and CDR2 SYDVKM. The CDR3 nucleotides are TGTGCCAGCAGTTGGACGGCCGGGTCGGAAAAACTGTTTTTT. It codes for CASSWTAGSEKLFF.

This chain joins TRBV5-5 and TRBJ1-1; 8 positions agree with TRBD1. CDR3 length equals 14 residues. The V gene end was trimmed by 5 bases and the J gene end by 3 bases; junction bases not matched to a gene: 6. Per germline, CDR1 SGHKS and CDR2 YYEKEE (reference sequence). DNA for the CDR3: TGTGCCAGCAGGCAGGGGGCCTGGGACACTGAAGCTTTCTTT. Translating gives CASRQGAWDTEAFF.

A few counts support this clonotype. CDR3 DNA: TGTGCCAGCAGTTCGATAAAGACAGGGGGCGATTTGAACACTGAAGCTTTCTTT. It translates to CASSSIKTGGDLNTEAFF. J is TRBJ1-1 and V is TRBV28; 10 bases agree with TRBD1. J was trimmed by 0 bases and V by 4 bases; bases with no gene match: 11. The CDR3 has 18 amino acids. Germline CDR1 and CDR2: MDHEN and SYDVKM.

This clonotype has a count of ten or more. The rearrangement joins TRBV29-1 to TRBJ2-1; 9 bases align to TRBD1. V lost 7 bases, J lost 7 bases, and 5 bases stayed unmatched. Germline assignment: CDR1 SQVTM and CDR2 ANQGSEA. The CDR3 length is 12 residues. CDR3 nucleotide sequence: TGCAGCGACACCGGGACAGGGAATGAGCAGTTCTTC. This translates into CSDTGTGNEQFF.

This clonotype was counted between two and nine times. The V call is TRBV20-1, the J call TRBJ2-5; a possible D gene is TRBD1 (6 bases). This CDR3 is 14 amino acids long. The V and J ends lost 6 bases and 1 base respectively, with 15 bases between them. Germline CDR1 and CDR2: DFQATT and SNEGSKA (reference sequence). The CDR3 region is CSAGTQGIQETQYF. The CDR3, as DNA: TGCAGTGCGGGGACACAGGGCATCCAAGAGACCCAGTACTTC.

The V call is TRBV29-1, the J call TRBJ2-1; TRBD2 might be the D (6 bases). The CDR3 spans 13 residues. CDR1 SQVTM and CDR2 ANQGSEA come from the germline V gene. V was trimmed by 7 bases and J by 2 bases, leaving 12 bases between them. CDR3 in amino acids: CSGTSSTYNEQFF. CDR3 DNA sequence: TGCAGCGGTACTAGCAGTACCTACAATGAGCAGTTCTTC.

This clonotype has more than one count but fewer than ten. The genes are TRBV9 and TRBJ1-2, with D possibly matching TRBD1 (6 bases). Germline CDR1 reads SGDLS; CDR2 reads YYNGEE. V lost 0 bases and J lost 6, with 12 bases in between. CDR3 size: 14 residues. The DNA for the CDR3 is TGTGCCAGCAGCGTAGGAGGGGGTCCGGATGGCTACACCTTC. This translates into CASSVGGGPDGYTF.

The rearrangement uses TRBV25-1 and TRBJ2-3; TRBD2 is a possible D gene (6 bases). Germline V gene data show CDR1 as MGHDK and CDR2 as SYGVNS. This CDR3 has 14 amino acids. V was pared by 4 bases and J by 6 bases, with 14 bases between. The CDR3, as DNA: TGTGCCAGCAGTGCCCCCCTAGCGACGGATACGCAGTATTTT. As protein: CASSAPLATDTQYF.